This entry is about one T cell receptor (beta chain). Trimming stripped 3 bases from V and 4 bases from J, with 10 bases between. The germline V gene has CDR1 GTSNPN and CDR2 SVGIG (reference sequence). This CDR3 has 12 residues. Every PCR received spiked-in synthetic TCR analog templates. Assay used: immunoSEQ multiplex PCR; TCRdb lists only in-frame clones, some missing. Altogether 80,000 to 130,000 clones are present, approximately 91% being singletons, with the ten largest covering 0.75% to 0.95%. The data are from a study of PD-L1 blockade in urothelial cancer. Study-level information: At 3 weeks after treatment start (second dose) and again at 6 weeks, blood was analyzed.

The chain employs TRBV30 and TRBJ2-7; D gene ambiguous. Sequenced material: PBMCs, taken around atezolizumab (anti-PD-L1) treatment. The TCR comes from a woman older than 75 with urothelial cancer. Here the CDR3 reads CAWRFEAYEQYF. CDR3 bases: TGTGCCTGGAGATTCGAGGCTTACGAGCAGTACTTC.